The present entry profiles one T cell receptor (beta chain) with its context. This clonotype was picked up a small number of times. This receptor's antigen is unknown. No qualities accompany the bases; no much larger clone lies one base away. This record comes from a study of blood T cells in healthy people across ages (dated by TCRdb to between 2014 and 2017). Study-level background: In model experiments, roughly one uniquely barcoded TCR beta cDNA molecule per two T cells was captured by template switching. To track age-related changes in TCR beta repertoire diversity, the study relied on deep sequencing normalized with unique cDNA molecular identifiers. Donors were grouped into four age groups: young (average approximately 15 years), middle-aged (approximately 41), aged (62) and long-lived (roughly 80). Two additional independent replicas of 1 million unique cDNA reads from the same blood draw were analyzed for two donors (one aged 18 to 30 and one aged 80 or older). General findings and caveats noted by the study authors: Because donor CMV infection status was unknown, age-related changes in expanded clonotypes were potentially confounded. Estimates of total diversity from one million sequenced T cells were regarded as lower bounds and underestimates. Since profiling was done on bulk unsorted PBMCs, naive and antigen-experienced compartments could not be conclusively compared. The long-lived group showed more naive CD4+ T cells, fewer expanded clones and increased TCR diversity than the aged group, suggesting age selection. As age increased, observed TCR beta diversity per million T cells dropped in a roughly linear way, and a significant reduction was already evident by age about 40. Observed TCR beta diversity correlated strongly with the percentage of naive T cells measured by flow cytometry.

The CDR3 covers 18 residues, taking in both the cysteine and the phenylalanine. The sequence is cut down to CDR3 DNA, 54 bases in frame from base 1. The germline V gene specifies SGHRS as CDR1 and YFSETQ as CDR2. The junction shows trimming of 4 bases on V and 0 bases on J, and the gene matches do not reach 13 bases of it. Library preparation was by 5' RACE. Sequencing used an Illumina HiSeq 2500. The second PCR ran for roughly 7 to 12 cycles and used a J-beta primer mix along with a sample-barcoded 5' primer. Each TCR beta cDNA molecule received a unique molecular identifier from a template-switch 5' adaptor carrying 12 random nucleotides. At least 2.5 million CDR3-containing paired-end reads were obtained from each sample. All of the RNA was converted into first-strand cDNA using the Mint cDNA synthesis kit, with a TRBC-specific oligonucleotide serving as the primer. Following uracil-DNA glycosylase treatment, all cDNA underwent a first 18-cycle PCR with the universal primers M1SS and BC2_uni_R. Per the original workflow: Normalization of each sample was performed by random selection of 1 million high-quality reads, each carrying a distinct molecular identifier. Reads sharing molecular identifiers were discarded rather than binned into consensus sequences. MiTCR, with a Q25 quality threshold and the strictest error-elimination algorithm, was used for CDR3 identification, clonotype clustering and error correction. A nonparametric unseen species model with Euler transformation was used to estimate a lower bound on total TCR beta diversity. TCRdb reran the public reads through fastp at Q25 and MiXCR, keeping productive beta chains. Rows merge per CDR3 protein into single entries with the most common DNA and genes. These V and J calls are TCRdb output, not the study's own analysis. This sample lists over a million distinct CDR3 sequences; almost 25% were detected once. The top ten clonotypes cover 0.75% of the sample.

The 35 to 40 donors, aged roughly 6 to 90 years, were systemically healthy Caucasian individuals from Russia. About 9.6 milliliters of peripheral blood were collected from each donor into EDTA-treated Vacutainer tubes. Ficoll-Paque density-gradient centrifugation was used to isolate PBMCs, with at least 6 million per sample. Total RNA, at least 6 micrograms per sample, was extracted from PBMCs with Trizol reagent. Naive CD45RAhigh/CD27high T cell percentages were measured by flow cytometry on a PBMC aliquot from every donor. The same sample was also studied in work on T cells of mothers and their children. Reported in the second study: The donors were nine systemically healthy Caucasian individuals, made up of three mothers and their six children. cDNA synthesis used all of the extracted RNA, with 1.5 ug of RNA in each 15 ul reaction. Sample barcodes and 2-4 random nucleotides were added via the M1S primer in the second PCR. Over 8.5 million TCR beta CDR3 reads came from each mother, compared with roughly 2.8 million reads from each child. Thymic selection similarly shapes TCR recombination output in related and unrelated pairs, with minor effect from inherited differences. Normalized repertoire overlap was always found to be slightly, but never significantly, higher in related mother-child pairs than in unrelated mother-child pairs. No persistent microchimeric T cell clones were found, with a detection sensitivity of around 100 clones per million clonotypes. Deep NGS was used in the study to compare the TCR beta repertoires of mothers and children and to look for features that separate related mother-child pairs from unrelated individuals. On average, the children were roughly 10 +/- 4 years old, while the mothers were about 40 +/- 4 years old. After adapter ligation with NEBNext reagents, the libraries were sequenced on Illumina HiSeq 2000 with 100+100 nt paired-end reads. To prevent cross-contamination, the mother and child libraries were prepared a month apart and were sequenced in separate runs. For each donor, between about 450,000 and 2,300,000 distinct TCR beta clonotypes were identified. Naive TCR beta clonotypes were estimated from low-frequency clonotypes matched to each donor's FACS-determined naive share, without sorting.

The rearrangement combines TRBV5-1 with TRBJ2-3; 8 central nucleotides agree with TRBD2. The source of this sequence is a girl aged 2 to 9 in good health. Sequences were obtained from blood. The CDR3: CASSRTNDIAGSTDTQYF. The sequenced DNA: TGCGCCAGCAGCCGAACAAACGATATAGCGGGGAGCACAGATACGCAGTATTTT.